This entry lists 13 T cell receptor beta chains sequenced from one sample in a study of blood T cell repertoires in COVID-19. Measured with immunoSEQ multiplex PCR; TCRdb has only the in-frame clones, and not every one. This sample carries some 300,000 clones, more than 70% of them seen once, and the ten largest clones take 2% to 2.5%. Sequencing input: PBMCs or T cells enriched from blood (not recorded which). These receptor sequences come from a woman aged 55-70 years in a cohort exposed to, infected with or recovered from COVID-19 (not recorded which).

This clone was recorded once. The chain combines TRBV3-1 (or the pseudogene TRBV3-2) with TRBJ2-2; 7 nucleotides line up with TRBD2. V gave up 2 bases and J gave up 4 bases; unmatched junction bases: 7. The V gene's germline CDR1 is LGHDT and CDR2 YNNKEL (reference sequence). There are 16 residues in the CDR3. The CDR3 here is CASSQIGGGPTGELFF. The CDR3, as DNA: TGTGCCAGCAGCCAAATTGGGGGAGGGCCCACCGGGGAGCTGTTTTTT.

CDR3 bases: TGTGCCAGCAGTTACTCGCTGGGGCAGTCTGGAAACACCATATATTTT. The encoded protein is CASSYSLGQSGNTIYF. V is TRBV6-6 and J is TRBJ1-3; weak D call: TRBD1 (5 bases). Per germline, CDR1 MNHNY and CDR2 SVGAGI (reference sequence). This CDR3 has 16 amino acids. Trimming took 0 bases from V and 1 from J, leaving 10 bases between them.

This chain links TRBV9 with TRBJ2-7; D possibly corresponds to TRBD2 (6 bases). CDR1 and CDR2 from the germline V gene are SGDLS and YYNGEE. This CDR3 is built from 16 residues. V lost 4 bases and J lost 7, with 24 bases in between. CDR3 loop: CASSLSPGRGFEEQYF. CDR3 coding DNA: TGTGCCAGCAGCCTGAGCCCGGGACGGGGGTTTGAGGAGCAGTACTTC.

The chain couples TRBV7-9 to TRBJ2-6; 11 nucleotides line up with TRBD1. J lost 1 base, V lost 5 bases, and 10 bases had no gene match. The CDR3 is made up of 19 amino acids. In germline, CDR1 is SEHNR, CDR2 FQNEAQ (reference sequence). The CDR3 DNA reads TGTGCCAGCAGCCTTCAACCGGGACAGGGGGGGTCTGGGGCCAACGTCCTGACTTTC. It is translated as CASSLQPGQGGSGANVLTF.

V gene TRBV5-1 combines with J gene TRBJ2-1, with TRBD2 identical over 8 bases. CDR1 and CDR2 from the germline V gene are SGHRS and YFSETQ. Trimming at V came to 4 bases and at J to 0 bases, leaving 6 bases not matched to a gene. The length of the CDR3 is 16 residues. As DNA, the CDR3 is TGCGCCAGCAGCGTAGGACTAGCAGACTCCTACAATGAGCAGTTCTTC. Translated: CASSVGLADSYNEQFF.

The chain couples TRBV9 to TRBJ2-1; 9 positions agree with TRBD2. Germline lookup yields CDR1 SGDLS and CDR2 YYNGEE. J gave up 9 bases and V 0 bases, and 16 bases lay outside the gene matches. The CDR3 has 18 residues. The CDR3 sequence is CASSVEGSGRVMKSEQFF. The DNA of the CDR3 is TGTGCCAGCAGCGTAGAGGGTAGCGGGAGAGTAATGAAGAGTGAGCAGTTCTTC.

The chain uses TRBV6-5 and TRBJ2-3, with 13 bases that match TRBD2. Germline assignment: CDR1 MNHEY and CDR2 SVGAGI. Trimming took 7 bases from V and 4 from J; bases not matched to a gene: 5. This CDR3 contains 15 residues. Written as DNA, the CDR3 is TGTGCCAGCACCGGACTAGCGGGAGTGGCAGATACGCAGTATTTT. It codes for CASTGLAGVADTQYF.

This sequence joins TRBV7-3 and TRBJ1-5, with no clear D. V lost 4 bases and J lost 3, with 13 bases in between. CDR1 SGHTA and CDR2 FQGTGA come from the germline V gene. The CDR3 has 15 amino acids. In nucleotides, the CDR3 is TGTGCCAGCAGCTCACGTGCGGGCACCAATCAGCCCCAGCATTTT. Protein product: CASSSRAGTNQPQHF.

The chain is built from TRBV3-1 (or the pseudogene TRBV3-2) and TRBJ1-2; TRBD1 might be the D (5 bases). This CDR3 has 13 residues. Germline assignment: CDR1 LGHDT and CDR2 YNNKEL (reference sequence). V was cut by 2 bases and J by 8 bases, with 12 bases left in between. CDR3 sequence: CASSQLDSEGYTF. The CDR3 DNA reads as TGTGCCAGCAGCCAACTTGACAGTGAAGGCTACACCTTC.

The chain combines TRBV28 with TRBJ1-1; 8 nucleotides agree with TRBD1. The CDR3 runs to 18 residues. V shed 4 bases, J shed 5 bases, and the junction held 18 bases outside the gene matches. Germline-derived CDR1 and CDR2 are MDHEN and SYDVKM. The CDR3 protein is CASSSNPGQGVARTEAFF. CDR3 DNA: TGTGCCAGCAGTTCCAATCCCGGACAGGGCGTCGCGAGAACTGAAGCTTTCTTT.

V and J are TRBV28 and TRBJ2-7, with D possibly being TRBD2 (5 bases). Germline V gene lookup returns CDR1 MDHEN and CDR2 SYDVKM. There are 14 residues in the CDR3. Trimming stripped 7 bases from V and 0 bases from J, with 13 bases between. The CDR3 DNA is TGTGCCAGCAAGCGTCGGGGAGCCTCCTACGAGCAGTACTTC. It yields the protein CASKRRGASYEQYF. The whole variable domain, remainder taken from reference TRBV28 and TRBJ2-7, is DVKVTQSSRYLVKRTGEKVFLECVQDMDHENMFWYRQDPGLGLRLIYFSYDVKMKEKGDIPEGYSVSREKKERFSLILESASTNQTSMYLCASKRRGASYEQYFGPGTRLTVT.

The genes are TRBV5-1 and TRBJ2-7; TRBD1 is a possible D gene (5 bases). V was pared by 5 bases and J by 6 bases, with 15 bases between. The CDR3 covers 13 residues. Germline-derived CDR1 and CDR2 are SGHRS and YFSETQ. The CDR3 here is CASRDSGSFEQYF. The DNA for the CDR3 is TGCGCCAGCAGAGACAGTGGTTCGTTCGAGCAGTACTTC.

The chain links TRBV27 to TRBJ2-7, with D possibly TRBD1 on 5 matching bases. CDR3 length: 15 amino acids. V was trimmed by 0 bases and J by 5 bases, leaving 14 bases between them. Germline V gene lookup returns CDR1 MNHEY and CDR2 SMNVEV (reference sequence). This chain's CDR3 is CASSLSIQGDNEQYF. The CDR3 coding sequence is TGTGCCAGCAGTTTATCTATTCAAGGGGATAACGAGCAGTACTTC.